Given below is one TCR beta chain in context. Antigen unknown. The sample originates from a study of blood T cells in healthy people across ages. Broader study findings: Those diversity estimates obtained from one million T cells were thought to be underestimates.

Donors each provided around 10 milliliters of peripheral blood. The CDR3 length is 13 residues. Germline CDR1 and CDR2: SGHTA and FQGNSA. V lost 8 bases, J lost 2 bases, and 5 bases stayed unmatched. A second about 6 to 12 cycle PCR used barcoded and J-beta primers. Each CDR3 protein is one row after TCRdb ran MiXCR on the 5' RACE reads. The sample includes 850,000 to 1,300,000 distinct CDR3 sequences, more than 40% seen only once; the top ten take about 20%. Sequences were obtained from blood. The TCR was taken from an older woman in good health. V and J are TRBV7-2 and TRBJ2-7, with TRBD2 matching 8 bases. This CDR3 is CASGISGAYEQYF. The CDR3 nucleotides are TGTGCCAGCGGTATTAGCGGGGCCTACGAGCAGTACTTC.